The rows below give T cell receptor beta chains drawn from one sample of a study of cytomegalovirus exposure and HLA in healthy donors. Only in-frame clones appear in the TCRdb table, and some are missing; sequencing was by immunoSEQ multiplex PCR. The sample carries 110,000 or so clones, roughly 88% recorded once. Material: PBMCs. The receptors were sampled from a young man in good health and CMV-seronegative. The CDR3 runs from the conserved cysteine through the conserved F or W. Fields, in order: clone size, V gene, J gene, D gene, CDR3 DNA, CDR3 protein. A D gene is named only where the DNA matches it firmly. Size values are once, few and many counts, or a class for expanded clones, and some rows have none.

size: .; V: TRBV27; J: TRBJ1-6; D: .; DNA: TGTGCCAGCAGTTCTGACATCTCACCCCTCCACTTT; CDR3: CASSSDISPLHF
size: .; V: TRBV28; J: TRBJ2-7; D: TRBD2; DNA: TGTGCCAGCAGAACAGCGGGGTTGGGATACGAGCAGTACTTC; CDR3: CASRTAGLGYEQYF
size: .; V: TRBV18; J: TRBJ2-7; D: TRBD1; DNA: TGTGCCAGCTCACCACCGGGACAGGGTATCAGTCCTTCCTACGAGCAGTACTTC; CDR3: CASSPPGQGISPSYEQYF
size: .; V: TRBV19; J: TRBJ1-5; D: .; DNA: TGTGCCAGTAGATTCGTACAGGGCAATCAGCCCCAGCATTTT; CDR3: CASRFVQGNQPQHF
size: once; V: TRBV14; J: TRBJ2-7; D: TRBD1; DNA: TGTGCCAGCAGCCGTAGACAGACAGGGGACGAGCAGTACTTC; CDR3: CASSRRQTGDEQYF
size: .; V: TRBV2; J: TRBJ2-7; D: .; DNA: TGTGCCAGCAGAACGACCGGGACAAGCCCCCTCGAGCAGTACTTC; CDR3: CASRTTGTSPLEQYF
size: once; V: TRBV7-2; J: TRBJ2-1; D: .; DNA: TGTGCCAGCAGCCCCCTGGGGCTGTACAATGAGCAGTTCTTC; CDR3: CASSPLGLYNEQFF
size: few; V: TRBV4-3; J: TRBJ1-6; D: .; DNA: TGCGCCAGCAGCCAAGGTTACAGGGATTCACCCCTCCACTTT; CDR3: CASSQGYRDSPLHF
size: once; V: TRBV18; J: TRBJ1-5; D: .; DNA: TGTGCCAGCTCACTCTCGGCTGGCGGATATAGCAATCAGCCCCAGCATTTT; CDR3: CASSLSAGGYSNQPQHF
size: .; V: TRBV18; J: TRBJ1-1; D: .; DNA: TGTGCCAGCTCACCACCGGAGACAGGGAACACTGAAGCTTTCTTT; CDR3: CASSPPETGNTEAFF
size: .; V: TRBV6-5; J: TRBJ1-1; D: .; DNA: TGTGCCAGCAGTTACTCGAGTGGTGAAGCTTTCTTT; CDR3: CASSYSSGEAFF
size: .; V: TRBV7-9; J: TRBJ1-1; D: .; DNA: TGTGCCAGCAGCCAGCAGGGTGGACTAGGAATGAACACTGAAGCTTTCTTT; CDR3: CASSQQGGLGMNTEAFF
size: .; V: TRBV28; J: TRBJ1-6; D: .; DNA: TGTGCCAGCAGTTGGGCAGGCGATATGTATAATTCACCCCTCCACTTT; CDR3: CASSWAGDMYNSPLHF
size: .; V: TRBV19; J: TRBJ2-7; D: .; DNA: TGTGCCAGTAGTATAGTCCCACAAGCGTACTCCTACGAGCAGTACTTC; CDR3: CASSIVPQAYSYEQYF
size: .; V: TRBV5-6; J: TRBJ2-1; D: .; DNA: TGTGCCAGCAGCTTTCCCGCGTATACTCTTAAACAGCCGTACAATGAGCAGTTCTTC; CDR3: CASSFPAYTLKQPYNEQFF
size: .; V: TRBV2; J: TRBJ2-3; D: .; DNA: TGTGCCAGCAGTGGTCCGGGACTGCTCGGGCAGTATTTT; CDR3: CASSGPGLLGQYF
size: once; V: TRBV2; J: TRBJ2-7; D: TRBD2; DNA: TGTGCCAGCAAAACTTCAATGGGGCGGGAGGGGTCCTACGAGCAGTACTTC; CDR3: CASKTSMGREGSYEQYF
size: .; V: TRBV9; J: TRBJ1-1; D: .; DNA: TGTGCCAGCAGCGTAGCTACTGGCAGGGCTGAAGCTTTCTTT; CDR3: CASSVATGRAEAFF
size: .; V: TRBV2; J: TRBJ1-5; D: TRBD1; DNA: TGTGCCAGCAGATTACAGGGGGCGCAGGCTCAGCCCCAGCATTTT; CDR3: CASRLQGAQAQPQHF
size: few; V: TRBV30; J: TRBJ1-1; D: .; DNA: TGTGCCTGGACTGCCCAAGGGGGCACTGAAGCTTTCTTT; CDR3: CAWTAQGGTEAFF
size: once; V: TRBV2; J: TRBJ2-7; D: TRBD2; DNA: TGTGCCAGCAGTGAAGGGAGCGGGAGTTCCGGGCAGTACTTC; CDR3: CASSEGSGSSGQYF
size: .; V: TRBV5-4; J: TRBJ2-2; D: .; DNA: TGTGCCAGCAGCCCTGGACGGGGGAACACCGGGGAGCTGTTTTTT; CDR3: CASSPGRGNTGELFF
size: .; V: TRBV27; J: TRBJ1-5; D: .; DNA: TGTGCCAGCTCCCCACGGGGTCAGCCCCAGCATTTT; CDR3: CASSPRGQPQHF
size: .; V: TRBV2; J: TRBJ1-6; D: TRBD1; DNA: TGTGCCAGCAGTTCGACAGGGCGTTCTGCGACGTCACCCCTCCACTTT; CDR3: CASSSTGRSATSPLHF
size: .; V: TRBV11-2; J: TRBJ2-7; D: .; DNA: TGTACCAGCAGCTTAGGGACTTTTAACACCTACGAGCAGTACTTC; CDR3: CTSSLGTFNTYEQYF
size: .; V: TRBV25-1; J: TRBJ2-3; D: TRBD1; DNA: TGTGCCAGCAGTGAAGGGGGGACAGGGGTTTTCGATACGCAGTATTTT; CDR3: CASSEGGTGVFDTQYF
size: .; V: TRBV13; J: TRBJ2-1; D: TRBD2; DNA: TGTGCCAGCAGCTCCTGGACTAGCAGACATGAGCAGTTCTTC; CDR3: CASSSWTSRHEQFF
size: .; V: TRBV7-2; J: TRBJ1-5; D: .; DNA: TGTGCCAGCAGCTTAGCGGCAGGGCGAAATCAGCCCCAGCATTTT; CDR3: CASSLAAGRNQPQHF
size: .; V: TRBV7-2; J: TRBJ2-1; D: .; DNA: TGTGCCAGCAGCCAGGCCATTGAGCAGTTCTTC; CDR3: CASSQAIEQFF
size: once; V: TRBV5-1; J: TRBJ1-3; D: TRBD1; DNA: TGCGCCAGCAGCTTGTCCCCGGACAGGACTAACACCATATATTTT; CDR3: CASSLSPDRTNTIYF
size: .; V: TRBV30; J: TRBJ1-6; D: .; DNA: TGTGCCTGGAACCCAGGGTCCAATTCACCCCTCCACTTT; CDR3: CAWNPGSNSPLHF
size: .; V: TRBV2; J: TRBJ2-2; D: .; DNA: TGTGCCAGCAGTAAAACCCAGGTACCCGGGGAGCTGTTTTTT; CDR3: CASSKTQVPGELFF
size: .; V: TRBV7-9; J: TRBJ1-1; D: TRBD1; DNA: TGTGCCAGCAGCTTAGGGGGACAGGGGGCTGAAGCTTTCTTT; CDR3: CASSLGGQGAEAFF
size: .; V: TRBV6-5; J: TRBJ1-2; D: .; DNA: TGTGCCAGCAGTTACTTCTCAGGCCACAACTATGGCTACACCTTC; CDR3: CASSYFSGHNYGYTF
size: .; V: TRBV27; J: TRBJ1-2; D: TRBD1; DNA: TGTGCCAGCAGTTTGCGGGGGGACAGCTATGGCTACACCTTC; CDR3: CASSLRGDSYGYTF
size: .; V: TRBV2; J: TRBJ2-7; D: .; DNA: TGTGCCAGCAAAGACTTGGCCTACGAGCAGTACTTC; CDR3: CASKDLAYEQYF
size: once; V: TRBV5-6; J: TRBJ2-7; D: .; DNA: TGTGCCGGCAGCTTAACAGGGTACGAGCAGTACTTC; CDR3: CAGSLTGYEQYF
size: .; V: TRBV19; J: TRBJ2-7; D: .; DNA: TGTGCCAGTAGTTCCCCCGGGACTTACTACGAGCAGTACTTC; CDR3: CASSSPGTYYEQYF
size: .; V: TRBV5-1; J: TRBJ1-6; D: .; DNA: TGCGCCAGCAGTAGCATCTCCTATAATTCACCCCTCCACTTT; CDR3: CASSSISYNSPLHF
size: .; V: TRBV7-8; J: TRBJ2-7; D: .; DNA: TGTGCCAGCAGCTTAGTCCGGTCGTTCTACGAGCAGTACTTC; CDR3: CASSLVRSFYEQYF
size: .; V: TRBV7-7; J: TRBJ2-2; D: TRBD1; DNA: TGTGCCAGCAGCCCAACAGGGGTGGGCACCGGGGAGCTGTTTTTT; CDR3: CASSPTGVGTGELFF
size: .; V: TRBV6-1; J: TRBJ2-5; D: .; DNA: TGTGCCAGCACTACGAATGCGGGGGAGACCCAGTACTTC; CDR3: CASTTNAGETQYF
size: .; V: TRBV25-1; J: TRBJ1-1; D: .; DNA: TGTGCCAGCAGTGAATGGGGAGTCACTGAAGCTTTCTTT; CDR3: CASSEWGVTEAFF
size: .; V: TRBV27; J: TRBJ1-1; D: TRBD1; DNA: TGTGCCAGCAGTTTAATCCCCTTTCGTGGGACAGGCGGCACTGAAGCTTTCTTT; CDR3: CASSLIPFRGTGGTEAFF
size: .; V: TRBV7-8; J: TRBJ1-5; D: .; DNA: TGTGCCAGCAGCCCACCGGGTTCGTACGGTAATCAGCCCCAGCATTTT; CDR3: CASSPPGSYGNQPQHF
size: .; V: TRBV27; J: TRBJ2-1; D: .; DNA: TGTGCCAGCAGTTTAAGCGGTAGCTCCTACAATGAGCAGTTCTTC; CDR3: CASSLSGSSYNEQFF
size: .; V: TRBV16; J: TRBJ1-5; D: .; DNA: TGTGCCAGCAGCCAATCGATACAGGGCAATCAGCCCCAGCATTTT; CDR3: CASSQSIQGNQPQHF
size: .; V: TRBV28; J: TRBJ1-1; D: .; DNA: TGTGCCAGCCGACCTCCGGGGAACACTGAAGCTTTCTTT; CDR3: CASRPPGNTEAFF
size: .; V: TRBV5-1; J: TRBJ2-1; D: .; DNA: TGCGCCAGCAGCTTCGGGGACCAGGGGTATGAGCAGTTCTTC; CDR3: CASSFGDQGYEQFF
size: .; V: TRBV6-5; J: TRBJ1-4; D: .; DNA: TGTGCCAGCAGTTGGTCACAGGGTCTAGCTAATGAAAAACTGTTTTTT; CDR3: CASSWSQGLANEKLFF
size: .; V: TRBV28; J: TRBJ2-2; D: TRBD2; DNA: TGTGCCAGCACTAGCGGGGGATTCACCGGGGAGCTGTTTTTT; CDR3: CASTSGGFTGELFF